These 25 T cell receptor beta chains originate from one sample sequenced in a study of Graves' ophthalmopathy and Graves' hyperthyroidism (dated by TCRdb to the late 2010s). TCRdb names Illumina HiSeq 2000 as the instrument used. For repertoire sequencing, TCR beta CDR3 regions were amplified from RNA transcripts. HTBI primers and the Qiagen OneStep RT-PCR kit were used in a first-round RT-PCR, which was followed by a second-round multiplex PCR, size selection and purification. The public reads were reprocessed in TCRdb via fastp at Q25 and MiXCR, keeping in-frame beta chains. For every CDR3 protein sequence, its rows merge into one entry that carries the most common genes and DNA. The table for this sample lists 600,000 to 700,000 distinct CDR3 sequences; roughly two fifths of them were counted only once. Of the sample, more than 2.5% falls within the top ten clones. What was sequenced was peripheral blood. The receptor source for this set is an adult man with Graves' ophthalmopathy.

In the case of this clonotype: Germline is not matched at one junction end, which may reflect a read error. The chain uses TRBV20-1 and TRBJ2-7, with 9 positions matching TRBD1. Germline CDR1 reads DFQATT; CDR2 reads SNEGSKA (reference sequence). This CDR3 region has 18 residues. This CDR3 is CSARDPLQGTGSYYGQYF. The CDR3 nucleotides read TGCAGTGCTAGAGATCCTTTACAGGGGACAGGGAGCTACTACGGGCAGTACTTC.

Only a few counts were recorded for this clonotype. This rearrangement joins TRBV6-6 to TRBJ2-7; tentative D call: TRBD1 (6 bases). The V gene's germline CDR1 is MNHNY and CDR2 SVGAGI (reference sequence). With 10 bases removed from V and 6 bases from J, the gap between germline ends came to 25 bases. The CDR3 sequence is 15 residues long. The CDR3 DNA reads as TGTGCCACCTCGCCCGGAGCAGGGGTGAATACCGAGCAGTACTTC. This gives the protein CATSPGAGVNTEQYF.

The J gene is TRBJ1-5, the V gene TRBV10-2, with 8 bases fitting TRBD1. Germline V gives CDR1 WSHSY, CDR2 SAAADI. With 3 bases clipped from V and 5 bases from J, the junction kept 6 bases outside the gene matches. This CDR3 is built from 15 residues. The chain's CDR3 is CASSEGQGGDQPQHF. The CDR3 DNA sequence: TGCGCCAGCAGTGAAGGACAGGGTGGTGATCAGCCCCAGCATTTT.

In this sample, this clonotype turned up a few times. This chain links TRBV12-3 or TRBV12-4 with TRBJ1-2, with a possible D match to TRBD1 (6 bases). CDR3 length equals 13 residues. V was clipped by 10 bases and J by 3 bases, with 15 bases between them. DNA for the CDR3: TGTGCCACCCGACAGGTCGGGCACTATGGCTACACCTTC. This gives the protein CATRQVGHYGYTF.

CDR3 region: CSIGQGQRGYTF. The CDR3 DNA reads as TGCAGCATCGGACAGGGGCAGCGCGGCTACACCTTC. J is TRBJ1-2 and V is TRBV29-1; 9 bases are shared with TRBD1. Germline trimming cut 8 bases from V and 8 bases from J; bases unmatched to any gene: 9. Looked up from germline, CDR1 is SQVTM and CDR2 is ANQGSEA. This CDR3 has 12 residues.

This clonotype has ten or more counts. This sequence joins TRBV29-1 and TRBJ1-2, with 9 bases matching TRBD1. Germline V lookup: CDR1 SQVTM, CDR2 ANQGSEA. This CDR3 is built from 13 residues. Trimming cost V 7 bases and J 8 bases; bases outside gene matches: 11. The CDR3 spells CSADGQGMTGYTF. As DNA, the CDR3 is TGCAGCGCTGACGGACAGGGGATGACAGGCTACACCTTC.

This clonotype was seen repeatedly, ten times or more. The chain employs TRBV7-6 and TRBJ1-5, with TRBD1 matching 11 bases. Per germline, CDR1 SGHVS and CDR2 FNYEAQ. The CDR3 is 15 amino acids. The V gene end was trimmed by 5 bases and the J gene end by 6 bases; junction bases not matched to a gene: 6. The CDR3 here is CASSTGQGAFQPQHF. As DNA, the CDR3 is TGTGCCAGCAGCACCGGACAGGGGGCCTTTCAGCCCCAGCATTTT.

This clonotype was counted ten times or more. The rearrangement joins TRBV2 to TRBJ1-2; D uncertain. The V end lost 3 bases, the J end lost 7 bases, and 18 bases lay between the germline ends. The CDR3 has 15 residues. Germline assignment: CDR1 SNHLY and CDR2 FYNNEI. CDR3 residues: CASSDETHPAIGYTF. CDR3 in DNA: TGTGCCAGCAGTGATGAAACCCACCCTGCTATTGGCTACACCTTC. The full variable domain, in which reference TRBV2 and TRBJ1-2 provide the parts outside the CDR3, is EPEVTQTPSHQVTQMGQEVILRCVPISNHLYFYWYRQILGQKVEFLVSFYNNEISEKSEIFDDQFSVERPDGSNFTLKIRSTKLEDSAMYFCASSDETHPAIGYTFGSGTRLTVV.

This clonotype was observed at least ten times. The chain recombines TRBV7-8 with TRBJ2-6; possibly TRBD2 for D (7 bases). V was pared by 5 bases and J by 4 bases, with 12 bases between. CDR1 is SGHVS and CDR2 is FQNEAQ in the germline V gene. The length of the CDR3 is 15 residues. Written as DNA, the CDR3 is TGTGCCAGCAGCCACGGGGGGCAAGGGGCCAACGTCCTGACTTTC. Translation gives CASSHGGQGANVLTF.

This clonotype was counted ten times or more. This chain joins TRBV2 and TRBJ1-2; TRBD1 matches at 9 bases. The CDR3 has 13 residues. Germline CDR1 is SNHLY and CDR2 is FYNNEI. Unmatched junction bases numbered 0, after V lost 4 bases and J lost 3 bases. CDR3 loop: CASSGQGDYGYTF. The CDR3 region has the DNA TGTGCCAGCAGTGGACAGGGGGACTATGGCTACACCTTC.

V gene TRBV10-3 combines with J gene TRBJ2-1; 9 bases align to TRBD1. CDR1 and CDR2 (germline): ENHRY, SYGVKD. The CDR3 is 14 residues long. Trimming took 4 bases from V and 8 from J; bases not matched to a gene: 6. CDR3 amino acids: CAISVSQGADEQFF. In nucleotides, the CDR3 is TGTGCCATCAGTGTCTCACAGGGGGCTGATGAGCAGTTCTTC.

The V gene is TRBV7-6, the J gene TRBJ1-4, with TRBD1 as a possible D gene (5 bases). The CDR3 totals 19 residues. Trimming took off 5 bases at V and 8 bases at J, with 30 bases between the two ends. The germline CDR1 and CDR2 sequences are SGHVS and FNYEAQ. CDR3 coding DNA: TGTGCCAGCAGCAGAACCGACAGCAGTACAGTGAGATTTCGGGAAAAACTGTTTTTT. It codes for CASSRTDSSTVRFREKLFF.

The chain is built from TRBV15 and TRBJ1-1; a possible D gene is TRBD1 (5 bases). The CDR3 is 15 amino acids. Looked up from germline, CDR1 is LNHNV and CDR2 is YYDKDF (reference sequence). V was shortened by 0 bases and J by 0 bases, with 8 bases between the two germline ends. CDR3 sequence: CATSRESGLNTEAFF. The DNA of the CDR3 is TGTGCCACCAGCAGAGAGTCGGGGCTGAACACTGAAGCTTTCTTT. Together with reference TRBV15 and TRBJ1-1, the CDR3 gives the full variable domain: DAMVIQNPRYQVTQFGKPVTLSCSQTLNHNVMYWYQQKSSQAPKLLFHYYDKDFNNEADTPDNFQSRRPNTSFCFLDIRSPGLGDTAMYLCATSRESGLNTEAFFGQGTRLTVV.

Remarks on this clonotype: The junction and the germline gene differ at one end; a read error may be behind it. This sequence joins TRBV28 and TRBJ2-5; D remains unclear. This CDR3 has 12 amino acids. CDR1 is MDHEN, CDR2 SYDVKM, per germline. CDR3 amino acids: CARSSDKETQYF. CDR3 bases: TGTGCCCGCAGTTCCGATAAAGAGACCCAGTACTTC.

This clonotype was picked up many times. This chain uses TRBV4-1 with TRBJ2-7, with 8 bases lining up with TRBD1. Germline CDR1 and CDR2: MGHRA and YSYEKL. This CDR3 is 15 amino acids long. Trimming removed 1 base from V and 0 bases from J; junction bases left unmatched: 2. CDR3 sequence reads: CASSQGQGSSYEQYF. CDR3 sequence (DNA): TGCGCCAGCAGCCAAGGACAGGGGAGCTCCTACGAGCAGTACTTC.

A few counts support this clonotype. V is TRBV2 and J is TRBJ2-1, with TRBD2 matching 9 bases. The V segment lost 7 bases and the J segment 10 bases; nucleotides outside the gene matches: 11. Per the germline V gene, CDR1 is SNHLY and CDR2 is FYNNEI. The CDR3 runs 14 residues. The CDR3 DNA reads TGTGCCAGCATTCGGACTAGCGATTTCGGCGAGCAGTTCTTC. Amino acid sequence: CASIRTSDFGEQFF. Complete variable domain (other parts from reference TRBV2 and TRBJ2-1): EPEVTQTPSHQVTQMGQEVILRCVPISNHLYFYWYRQILGQKVEFLVSFYNNEISEKSEIFDDQFSVERPDGSNFTLKIRSTKLEDSAMYFCASIRTSDFGEQFFGPGTRLTVL.

This chain joins TRBV7-2 and TRBJ2-7, with 10 nucleotides matching TRBD2. Germline assignment: CDR1 SGHTA and CDR2 FQGNSA. The V gene end was trimmed by 1 base and the J gene end by 5 bases; junction bases not matched to a gene: 2. CDR3 length equals 14 residues. The CDR3 DNA follows: TGTGCCAGCAGCTTAGGTGGGACTAGCGACGAGCAGTACTTC. It specifies CASSLGGTSDEQYF.

This sequence joins TRBV11-2 and TRBJ1-1; 11 bases are shared with TRBD1. Trimming took 2 bases from V and 3 from J; bases not matched to a gene: 8. From germline, CDR1 is SGHAT and CDR2 FQNNGV. This CDR3 is 17 amino acids long. As DNA, the CDR3 is TGTGCCAGCAGCTTACGGGGGGACAGGGGGTGGTACACTGAAGCTTTCTTT. It specifies CASSLRGDRGWYTEAFF.

In this sample, this clonotype turned up a few times. The chain carries TRBV19 and TRBJ1-2; D is undetermined. Trimming shortened V by 3 bases and J by 4 bases, and 12 bases separated the two germline ends. The CDR3 is 14 residues long. The germline V gene encodes CDR1 LNHDA and CDR2 SQIVND (reference sequence). The CDR3 spells CASSMVLGPYGYTF. In DNA form, the CDR3 reads TGTGCCAGTAGTATGGTCTTAGGGCCCTATGGCTACACCTTC.

The sample holds a few counts of this clonotype. The rearrangement uses TRBV5-1 and TRBJ2-7; TRBD2 might be the D (6 bases). The germline CDR1 and CDR2 sequences are SGHRS and YFSETQ. The CDR3 contains 15 residues. The ends were cut back, 3 bases at V and 0 bases at J, with 13 bases in the middle. CDR3: CASSWGLLDSYEQYF. In DNA, the CDR3 is TGCGCCAGCAGCTGGGGACTCCTAGACTCCTACGAGCAGTACTTC.

As for this clonotype: Mismatch with germline at one junction end may stem from a read error. V is TRBV20-1 and J is TRBJ2-7; 7 bases agree with TRBD1. Germline V lookup: CDR1 DFQATT, CDR2 SNEGSKA (reference sequence). The length of the CDR3 is 12 residues. The DNA of the CDR3 is TGCAGTGCCCGGGACAGCTCCTACGGGCAGTACTTC. It is translated as CSARDSSYGQYF.

The genes are TRBV29-1 and TRBJ1-2, with TRBD1 identical over 7 bases. CDR1 is SQVTM, CDR2 ANQGSEA, per germline. V gave up 4 bases and J gave up 2 bases; unmatched junction bases: 4. The CDR3 has 13 amino acids. CDR3 amino acids: CSVVGGGNYGYTF. The DNA for the CDR3 is TGCAGCGTTGTAGGAGGGGGCAACTATGGCTACACCTTC.

The rearrangement links TRBV15 to TRBJ1-5; D unclear. The ends were cut back, 1 base at V and 6 bases at J, with 13 bases in the middle. Germline V gives CDR1 LNHNV, CDR2 YYDKDF (reference sequence). The CDR3 contains 15 residues. The CDR3 loop reads CATSRAARNIQPQHF. Written as DNA, the CDR3 is TGTGCCACCAGCAGAGCCGCTAGAAACATTCAGCCCCAGCATTTT.

This clonotype has a count of ten or more. J is TRBJ1-2 and V is TRBV29-1; D is perhaps TRBD1 (5 bases). The length of the CDR3 is 13 residues. The germline V gene has CDR1 SQVTM and CDR2 ANQGSEA. Trimming left V 5 bases short and J 5 bases short, with 15 bases between. CDR3 DNA: TGCAGCGTTCAGATTGGGGGGGGTTATGGCTACACCTTC. It translates to CSVQIGGGYGYTF.

This clonotype was counted once. This may arise from a read error, as a much more abundant clone is one base away. The chain carries TRBV7-9 and TRBJ2-5; perhaps TRBD2 as D (6 bases). Germline CDR1 is SEHNR and CDR2 is FQNEAQ (reference sequence). Trimming stripped 3 bases from V and 12 bases from J, with 14 bases between. The CDR3 loop spans 12 amino acids. The CDR3 sequence: CASSLKAGRKYF. The CDR3, as DNA: TGTGCCAGCAGCTTGAAGGCGGGAAGAAAGTACTTC.